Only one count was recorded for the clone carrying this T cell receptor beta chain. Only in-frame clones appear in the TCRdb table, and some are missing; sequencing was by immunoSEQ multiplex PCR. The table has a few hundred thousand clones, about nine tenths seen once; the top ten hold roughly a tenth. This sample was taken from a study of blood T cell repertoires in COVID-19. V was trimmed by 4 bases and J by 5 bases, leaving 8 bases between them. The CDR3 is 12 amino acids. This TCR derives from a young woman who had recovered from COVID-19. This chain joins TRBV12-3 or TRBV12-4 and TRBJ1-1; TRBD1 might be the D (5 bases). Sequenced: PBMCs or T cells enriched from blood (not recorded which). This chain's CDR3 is CASSSTATEAFF. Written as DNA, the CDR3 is TGTGCCAGCAGTTCGACAGCAACTGAAGCTTTCTTT.